The rows below give T cell receptor beta chains drawn from one sample of a study of shared clonotypes between healthy human individuals. Libraries were prepared by immunoSEQ multiplex PCR; TCRdb keeps only in-frame clonotypes and omits some of them. The sample has around 320,000 clones, about nine tenths seen once. Sequencing was carried out using memory CD8+ T cells sorted from blood. The receptors derive from a man younger than 35 in good health. CDR3s include the opening cysteine and the closing phenylalanine or tryptophan.

v_gene	j_gene	CDR3aa
TRBV28	TRBJ1-1	CASIQERGGRDTEAFF
TRBV28	TRBJ1-4	CASSTTNEKLFF
TRBV9	TRBJ2-3	CASSVGESGSSTDTQYF
TRBV10-3	TRBJ2-1	CAISDNRAEQFF
TRBV4-3	TRBJ2-3	CASSQFGGQGGTDTQYF
TRBV7-4	TRBJ2-5	CASSLGQGAKTQYF
TRBV14	TRBJ1-6	CASSPRDRGNSPLHF
TRBV9	TRBJ2-1	CASSVWASDAYNEQFF
TRBV7-9	TRBJ2-1	CASSLPLGTPHNEQFF
TRBV18	TRBJ1-4	CASSPPDSPGEKLFF
TRBV7-9	TRBJ2-7	CASSFRAYEQYF
TRBV12-5	TRBJ1-2	CASGVATYGYTF
TRBV5-6	TRBJ1-2	CASSADRFYGYTF
TRBV5-4	TRBJ1-1	CASSLGGGTEAFF
TRBV6-1	TRBJ2-5	CATQYGTVGRETQYF
TRBV7-9	TRBJ1-1	CASSPNVGGEAFF
TRBV11-2	TRBJ1-1	CASSLGPLLNTEAFF
TRBV5-1	TRBJ2-7	CASIGPGPGLAQEQYF
TRBV28	TRBJ2-5	CASSIPPANQETQYF
TRBV9	TRBJ2-2	CASSSGLADTGELFF
TRBV4-1	TRBJ2-1	CASSQISPGLNEQFF
TRBV6-1	TRBJ1-2	CASSEAGDSTHGYTF
TRBV6-5	TRBJ1-2	CASSYPSTDYGYTF
TRBV27	TRBJ1-1	CASSWGGNTEAFF
TRBV6-5	TRBJ2-2	CASSYGLEHGELFF
TRBV7-6	TRBJ2-2	CASSLAGAGELFF